The present T cell receptor beta chain was sequenced within a study of CXCR3-negative and CXCR3-positive naive CD8 T cells (dated 2019 in TCRdb). A note on the overall study: In total, roughly 140 million TRB reads were obtained, which works out to roughly 1.5 +/- 0.3 million reads per library. Diversity and physicochemical repertoire analyses covered some eleven donors pooled from two independent experiments. The TRBV-TRBJ cluster analysis covered naive subsets from several donors and memory cells from 3 donors.

Paper-wide results and their limitations: Within the same donor, TRBV-TRBJ usage looked similar between naive CXCR3-negative and CXCR3-positive cells, but memory cells had distinct patterns. Comparably high repertoire diversity was found in both naive subsets, whereas much lower repertoire diversity was found in memory CD8+ T cells. Freshly isolated PBMCs were used for most assays because CXCR3 expression went down partially after cryopreservation. Because surface CD5, which has been linked to self-reactivity in mice, was comparable between naive subsets, TCR interaction strength was also inferred from TRB CDR3 physicochemical properties.

The CDR3 contains 13 residues, cysteine and phenylalanine counted. No DNA appears here. Via the germline V gene (reference sequence), CDR1 is MNHEY and CDR2 SMNVEV. The data were produced on a NextSeq 550. The Human TCR Profiling Kit (MiLaboratory) was used to prepare UMI-labeled 5' RACE TRB cDNA libraries. cDNA synthesis used the entire amount of extracted RNA, and PCR amplification then used the entire amount of cDNA produced. Libraries were prepared in parallel using an identical number of PCR cycles. The authors' pipeline ran thus. With a requirement of at least two reads per UMI, MIGEC and MiXCR extracted about 50,000 +/- 10,000 unique UMI-labeled TRB cDNA molecules per library. An average of approximately 40,000 +/- 10,000 functional in-frame TRB CDR3 nucleotide clonotypes without stop codons was found per library. After downsampling to 5000 UMI-labeled TRB molecules per sample, diversity metrics such as normalized Shannon-Wiener and Chao1 were calculated in VDJtools. VDJtools was used to calculate clonotype-size-weighted physicochemical properties of the central five CDR3 residues, namely interaction energy, strength, volume and Kidera factor 4. One entry per CDR3 protein sequence results from the TCRdb reprocessing of the reads, with DNA left out. These V and J calls rely on TCRdb rather than the paper's analysis. The record for this sample contains roughly 48,000 distinct CDR3 sequences. Of the sample, 15% falls within the top ten clones.

A word on this clonotype: Its antigen has not been determined.

Each CD8+ T cell subset was flow-sorted in triplicate, and 300,000 or so cells per subset were placed directly into RLT lysis buffer. Peripheral blood mononuclear cells were isolated from buffy coats using standard density gradient centrifugation. Total RNA was extracted from sorted cells using an RNeasy Mini Kit. Material for sequencing was memory CD8+ T cells from blood. The sample's cell subset or site label, decoded: conventional CD8+ memory T cells (TMEM), sorted as controls. Recombination connected TRBV27 to TRBJ2-1; with no DNA, the TCRdb D assignment of TRBD2 cannot be verified. This sequence originates from a human donor in good health. Some clones in this sample may be carry-over from other donors' samples. The CDR3 here reads CASSLAGPNEQFF.